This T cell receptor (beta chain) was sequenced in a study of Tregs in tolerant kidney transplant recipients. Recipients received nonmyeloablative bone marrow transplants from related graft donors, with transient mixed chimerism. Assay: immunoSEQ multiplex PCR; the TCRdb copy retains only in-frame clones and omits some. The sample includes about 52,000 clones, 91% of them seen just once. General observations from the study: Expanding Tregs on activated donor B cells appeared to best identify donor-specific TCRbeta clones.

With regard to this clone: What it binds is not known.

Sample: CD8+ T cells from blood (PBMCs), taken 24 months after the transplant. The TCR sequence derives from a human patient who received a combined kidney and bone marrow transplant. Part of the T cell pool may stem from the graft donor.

The CDR3 region is CASSPGQGEQYF. CDR3 nucleotides: TGTGCCAGCAGCCCCGGTCAGGGCGAGCAGTACTTC. The rearrangement joins TRBV5-6 to TRBJ2-7; perhaps TRBD1 as D (5 bases). The CDR3 sequence is 12 residues long. The V and J ends lost 4 bases and 6 bases respectively, with 11 bases between them. Germline V gene data show CDR1 as SGHDT and CDR2 as YYEEEE.